Listed below are T cell receptor beta chains from one sample, sequenced in a study of blood T cells in healthy people across ages. Using its own MiXCR run on the 5' RACE reads, TCRdb lists one record per CDR3 protein. The sample has about 830,000 distinct CDR3 sequences, 60% to 80% seen once. The sample comprised blood. All receptors come from a man aged 25-45 years in good health. Both conserved end residues are part of each CDR3. A D gene is named only where the DNA matches it firmly. Where a row states a size, it is once, few, many or the class of an expanded clone; other rows omit it.

v_gene: TRBV7-9
j_gene: TRBJ1-2
d_gene: -
abundance: -
CDR3aa: CAGSLNAPLRGGCTF
CDR3nt: TGTGCCGGCAGCTTAAACGCTCCCCTAAGGGGTGGCTGCACCTTC

v_gene: TRBV5-1
j_gene: TRBJ2-3
d_gene: TRBD2
abundance: -
CDR3aa: CASSLEPGLVTDTQYF
CDR3nt: TGCGCCAGCAGCTTAGAGCCGGGACTAGTAACAGATACGCAGTATTTT

v_gene: TRBV2
j_gene: TRBJ2-2
d_gene: -
abundance: once
CDR3aa: CASQEGRNTGELFF
CDR3nt: TGTGCCAGCCAGGAAGGACGGAACACCGGGGAGCTGTTTTTT

v_gene: TRBV15
j_gene: TRBJ2-1
d_gene: TRBD2
abundance: -
CDR3aa: CATSNPGAGASYNEQFF
CDR3nt: TGTGCCACCAGCAATCCCGGAGCGGGGGCCTCCTACAATGAGCAGTTCTTC

v_gene: TRBV20-1
j_gene: TRBJ2-1
d_gene: TRBD2
abundance: -
CDR3aa: CSATERGGRFDEQFF
CDR3nt: TGCAGTGCTACTGAACGGGGGGGCCGGTTTGATGAGCAGTTCTTC

v_gene: TRBV4-3
j_gene: TRBJ2-7
d_gene: -
abundance: few
CDR3aa: CASSQGLIYNEQYF
CDR3nt: TGCGCCAGCAGCCAAGGACTGATTTACAATGAGCAGTACTTC

v_gene: TRBV27
j_gene: TRBJ2-7
d_gene: TRBD1
abundance: -
CDR3aa: CASSLGQLNYEQYF
CDR3nt: TGTGCCAGCAGTTTGGGACAGCTGAACTACGAGCAGTACTTC

v_gene: TRBV4-2
j_gene: TRBJ2-1
d_gene: -
abundance: few
CDR3aa: CASSQPGLPYNEQFF
CDR3nt: TGTGCCAGCAGCCAACCGGGACTTCCTTACAATGAGCAGTTCTTC

v_gene: TRBV9
j_gene: TRBJ2-7
d_gene: -
abundance: few
CDR3aa: CASSATLGYEQYF
CDR3nt: TGTGCCAGCAGCGCGACACTAGGCTACGAGCAGTACTTC

v_gene: TRBV6-2/TRBV6-3
j_gene: TRBJ1-2
d_gene: TRBD1
abundance: few
CDR3aa: CASSYSITSLDRGSGYTF
CDR3nt: TGTGCCAGCAGTTACTCGATCACATCGTTGGACAGGGGGAGCGGCTACACCTTC

v_gene: TRBV4-3
j_gene: TRBJ2-1
d_gene: TRBD2
abundance: few
CDR3aa: CASSQLGLAEVYNEQFF
CDR3nt: TGCGCCAGCAGCCAGTTAGGACTAGCGGAGGTCTACAATGAGCAGTTCTTC

v_gene: TRBV7-6
j_gene: TRBJ2-5
d_gene: -
abundance: -
CDR3aa: CASSLQLGGETQYF
CDR3nt: TGTGCCAGCAGCTTACAACTTGGAGGGGAGACCCAGTACTTC

v_gene: TRBV2
j_gene: TRBJ2-3
d_gene: TRBD2
abundance: once
CDR3aa: CASKLAGGALTDTQYF
CDR3nt: TGTGCCAGCAAACTAGCGGGAGGCGCACTCACAGATACGCAGTATTTT

v_gene: TRBV29-1
j_gene: TRBJ2-5
d_gene: -
abundance: -
CDR3aa: CSAAGPTGETQYF
CDR3nt: TGCAGCGCCGCCGGCCCCACGGGAGAGACCCAGTACTTC

v_gene: TRBV5-1
j_gene: TRBJ2-1
d_gene: -
abundance: -
CDR3aa: CASRGETGSYNEQFF
CDR3nt: TGCGCCAGCAGGGGGGAGACAGGATCCTACAATGAGCAGTTCTTC

v_gene: TRBV10-2
j_gene: TRBJ2-7
d_gene: TRBD1
abundance: few
CDR3aa: CASSPGQVKLYEQYF
CDR3nt: TGCGCCAGCAGTCCTGGACAGGTGAAACTCTACGAGCAGTACTTC

v_gene: TRBV4-1
j_gene: TRBJ2-7
d_gene: -
abundance: -
CDR3aa: CASSQDRLGPYEQYF
CDR3nt: TGCGCCAGCAGCCAAGATCGACTCGGGCCCTACGAGCAGTACTTC

v_gene: TRBV20-1
j_gene: TRBJ1-1
d_gene: -
abundance: -
CDR3aa: CSASGRTNTEAFF
CDR3nt: TGCAGTGCCAGCGGACGGACGAACACTGAAGCTTTCTTT

v_gene: TRBV27
j_gene: TRBJ2-3
d_gene: -
abundance: few
CDR3aa: CASSVYGDTQYF
CDR3nt: TGTGCCAGCAGTGTATATGGGGATACGCAGTATTTT

v_gene: TRBV9
j_gene: TRBJ1-6
d_gene: -
abundance: many
CDR3aa: CASSVEGDLSYNSPLHF
CDR3nt: TGTGCCAGCAGCGTAGAGGGGGACCTCTCCTATAATTCACCCCTCCACTTT

v_gene: TRBV9
j_gene: TRBJ2-5
d_gene: -
abundance: -
CDR3aa: CASSAGQQETQYF
CDR3nt: TGTGCCAGCAGCGCCGGACAGCAAGAGACCCAGTACTTC

v_gene: TRBV7-3
j_gene: TRBJ1-1
d_gene: -
abundance: -
CDR3aa: CASSSHTGNTEAFF
CDR3nt: TGTGCCAGCAGCTCCCACACAGGGAACACTGAAGCTTTCTTT

v_gene: TRBV7-9
j_gene: TRBJ1-2
d_gene: -
abundance: -
CDR3aa: CASSLGSQPRGGYTF
CDR3nt: TGTGCCAGCAGCTTAGGCTCGCAGCCTCGCGGTGGCTACACCTTC

v_gene: TRBV12-3/TRBV12-4
j_gene: TRBJ2-7
d_gene: TRBD2
abundance: -
CDR3aa: CASSTSSGGFGYEQYF
CDR3nt: TGTGCCAGCAGTACCAGTAGCGGGGGGTTCGGGTACGAGCAGTACTTC

v_gene: TRBV20-1
j_gene: TRBJ2-7
d_gene: TRBD1
abundance: -
CDR3aa: CSAHSTGYSEQYF
CDR3nt: TGCAGTGCGCACTCGACAGGGTACAGCGAGCAGTACTTC

v_gene: TRBV4-3
j_gene: TRBJ2-2
d_gene: TRBD1
abundance: -
CDR3aa: CASSHGQGGRALLWELFF
CDR3nt: TGCGCCAGCAGCCATGGACAGGGCGGTCGTGCCCTACTCTGGGAGCTGTTTTTT

v_gene: TRBV19
j_gene: TRBJ2-1
d_gene: TRBD2
abundance: -
CDR3aa: CASSPLAGGLAGNEQFF
CDR3nt: TGTGCCAGTAGTCCCTTGGCGGGGGGGCTAGCAGGTAATGAGCAGTTCTTC

v_gene: TRBV12-3/TRBV12-4
j_gene: TRBJ2-7
d_gene: -
abundance: -
CDR3aa: CASSPLRVSHREQYF
CDR3nt: TGTGCCAGCAGTCCACTACGGGTTTCCCATCGGGAGCAGTACTTC